A selection of T cell receptor beta chains follows, all from one sample in a study of shared clonotypes between healthy human individuals. TCRdb's copy holds only in-frame clones and misses some; the assay was immunoSEQ multiplex PCR. Here the sample spans approximately 350,000 clones, 96% being singletons. Sequencing used memory CD8+ T cells sorted from blood. The receptors come from a man younger than 40 in good health. Each CDR3 is given with its conserved first and last residue. The D gene is left open where the match is weak. Clone size is given for some rows only: seen once, a few or many times, or a class if the clone is expanded.

CDR3 length	V gene	D gene	J gene	clone size	CDR3 DNA	CDR3 protein
13	TRBV6-5	.	TRBJ2-7	.	TGTGCCAGCAGCGCAATTGGAGCTGGCGAGCAGTACTTC	CASSAIGAGEQYF
15	TRBV5-6	TRBD2	TRBJ2-1	.	TGTGCCAGCAGCCCCGAGCGGGAGGTATACAATGAGCAGTTCTTC	CASSPEREVYNEQFF
14	TRBV19	TRBD1	TRBJ2-7	.	TGTGCCAGTAGTCCTGACAGGGGGATTAACGAGCAGTACTTC	CASSPDRGINEQYF
10	TRBV6-5	.	TRBJ1-2	.	TGTGCCAGCAGTCCCTATGGCTACACCTTC	CASSPYGYTF
16	TRBV19	TRBD2	TRBJ2-3	.	TGTGCCAGTAACCCATCCGTCAGCGGGAGACGAGATACGCAGTATTTT	CASNPSVSGRRDTQYF
12	TRBV6-1	.	TRBJ2-5	.	TGTGCCAGCAGTGACTACCAAGAGACCCAGTACTTC	CASSDYQETQYF
14	TRBV27	.	TRBJ2-5	.	TGTGCCAGGAGAGAGAAACCAGGGAGAGAGACCCAGTACTTC	CARREKPGRETQYF
15	TRBV6-5	TRBD1	TRBJ1-3	.	TGTGCCAGCAGCCTCCAGGGGGTGCGTGGAAACACCATATATTTT	CASSLQGVRGNTIYF
14	TRBV5-1	TRBD2	TRBJ2-2	.	TGCGCCAGCAGGCTAGCGGGGCTCACCGGGGAGCTGTTTTTT	CASRLAGLTGELFF
14	TRBV10-3	TRBD1	TRBJ2-7	.	TGTGCCATCAGCTCGACAGGGGATGCGTCCGAGCAGTACTTC	CAISSTGDASEQYF
13	TRBV11-3	.	TRBJ2-5	.	TGTGCCAGCAGCTTAGGTGGGGAAGAGACCCAGTACTTC	CASSLGGEETQYF
15	TRBV25-1	TRBD1	TRBJ1-2	.	TGTGCCAGCAGTGAATCCTACAGGGGGCCAGATGGCTACACCTTC	CASSESYRGPDGYTF
14	TRBV6-1	TRBD2	TRBJ2-1	.	TGTGCCACCATGGAGCTCTGGGGGGGCAATGAGCAGTTCTTC	CATMELWGGNEQFF
15	TRBV7-2	.	TRBJ1-2	.	TGTGCCAGCAGCTATGATACAGACACCTTCTATGGCTACACCTTC	CASSYDTDTFYGYTF
16	TRBV10-3	TRBD2	TRBJ2-5	.	TGTGCCATCAGTGAGTACCTAGCGGGACCGCAAGAGACCCAGTACTTC	CAISEYLAGPQETQYF
16	TRBV11-3	TRBD1	TRBJ2-7	.	TGTGCCAGCAGGTATCTTGTAGACAGGGACCTCTACGAGCAGTACTTC	CASRYLVDRDLYEQYF
11	TRBV30	.	TRBJ1-3	.	TGTGCCTGGAGTGCGAGGAACACCATATATTTT	CAWSARNTIYF
15	TRBV11-1	.	TRBJ1-1	.	TGTGCCAGCAGCTTAGTTACGGGGCTGAACACTGAGGCTTTCTTT	CASSLVTGLNTEAFF
13	TRBV11-3	TRBD1	TRBJ1-1	.	TGTGCCAGCAAGGGGGCTGGGAACACTGAAGCTTTCTTT	CASKGAGNTEAFF
15	TRBV4-1	.	TRBJ2-5	.	TGCGCCAGCAGCCAAGGTCCACAGTACCAAGAGACCCAGTACTTC	CASSQGPQYQETQYF
14	TRBV6-5	.	TRBJ1-2	.	TGTGCCAGCAGTTACTCGAGAGGTGATAATGGCTACACCTTC	CASSYSRGDNGYTF
14	TRBV5-1	TRBD1	TRBJ2-5	.	TGCGCCAGCAGCACGAGGGGGCTGGCAGAGACCCAGTACTTC	CASSTRGLAETQYF
13	TRBV29-1	.	TRBJ2-5	.	TGCAGCGTTGATCCTCACTCGGGGGAGACCCAGTACTTC	CSVDPHSGETQYF
14	TRBV5-1	.	TRBJ1-1	.	TGCGCCAGCAGTCCTGACACCTTGAACACTGAAGCTTTCTTT	CASSPDTLNTEAFF
12	TRBV11-3	TRBD1	TRBJ2-1	once	TGTGCCAGCAGCTCGATGACAGGGGGGCAGTTCTTC	CASSSMTGGQFF
13	TRBV19	TRBD1	TRBJ2-7	few	TGTGCCAGTAGTAGGGACAGCTCCTACGAGCAGTACTTC	CASSRDSSYEQYF
16	TRBV5-6	TRBD1	TRBJ1-3	once	TGTGCCAGCAGCTTGGCGGGCAGGGGGTCTGGAAACACCATATATTTT	CASSLAGRGSGNTIYF
14	TRBV6-5	.	TRBJ2-7	.	TGTGCCAGCAGTTACACCAGGGTGTACTACGAGCAGTACTTC	CASSYTRVYYEQYF